This TCR beta chain was recovered during a study of blood T cell repertoires in COVID-19. Clones were sequenced by immunoSEQ multiplex PCR, and TCRdb holds only the in-frame ones, with some missing. The sample holds 220,000 or so clones, around 86% seen once. The V end lost 8 bases, the J end lost 7 bases, and 11 bases lay between the germline ends. The CDR3 covers 11 residues. Germline-derived CDR1 and CDR2 are SNHLY and FYNNEI. The chain joins TRBV2 to TRBJ1-1, with D tentatively TRBD1 (5 bases). This receptor was identified in a woman between 50 and 59 years old with COVID-19, enrolled during active disease. Sequencing was carried out using peripheral blood. In DNA, the CDR3 is TGTGCCAGCGGTAGGACACTTGAAGCTTTCTTT. Amino acid sequence: CASGRTLEAFF.